This T cell receptor (beta chain) derives from a study of cytomegalovirus exposure and HLA in healthy donors (dated by TCRdb to about 2017). Notes on the research overall: An earlier analysis of some 550 of the donors reported approximately 290 Gb of sequence data and around 110 million unique TCR beta sequences from 150 million to 200 million T cells. A later genetic analysis used genome-wide SNP genotypes for about 65% of the roughly 670 donors, treating that subset as a discovery cohort. Rather than using new phenotypic data, the later analysis identified candidate immune exposures from TCR beta sequences and from how often those sequences occurred across donors. To predict cytomegalovirus infection status, the study brought together high-throughput TCR immunosequencing, statistical association of individual TCRs with disease status, and machine learning. Alongside the repertoire data, information on donor age, sex, ethnicity and CMV serostatus was compiled. A separate validation cohort of about 110 different subjects was used in addition to the approximately 700-subject first cohort. The study used immunosequencing to profile the T cell repertoires of some 600 subjects and linked those repertoires to cytomegalovirus serostatus. An earlier analysis of roughly 580 of the donors used high-throughput TCR beta sequencing to judge whether each TCR beta V gene segment behaved as functional or pseudogenic. On average, over 200,000 unique TCR beta nucleotide sequences were sequenced per donor among 398 genotyped donors of the cohort, with roughly 18% of those sequences being non-productive. HLA typing included class I and class II loci at four-digit resolution. Of the approximately 400 genotyped donors, about 80% fell in the genetic ancestry cluster associated with self-reported Caucasian donors. Approximately 300 gigabases of sequencing data and roughly 80 million unique TCR sequences made up an early release that covered 500 to 700 HLA-typed donors. Typing coverage varied by locus: 629-630 donors for A, B, C, DRB1 and DQB1; 522 for DQA1; 600 to 610 for DPA1; 400 to 480 for DPB1. The study aimed to test whether cataloging public T cell receptors could reveal signatures of past pathogen exposure. To study patterns of TCR occurrence, a later analysis re-analyzed previously published TCR beta repertoires from 650 to 750 donors and added high-resolution HLA genotyping. Roughly 5 DR-DQ haplotypes were handled as single units for association and clustering, since linkage in the cohort was strong. Every discovery cohort repertoire had been produced on one sequencing platform.

As encoded in the germline V gene, CDR1 is MNHNS while CDR2 is SASEGT. Here V drops 2 bases and J drops 4 bases, and the junction holds 9 bases not matched to any gene. The CDR3 has 16 amino acids, counting the end cysteine and phenylalanine. The DNA shown is the 48-base CDR3, in frame from base 1. Paper-wide results and their limitations: In a later analysis, most CMV-associated TCR beta chains were found to appear HLA-restricted, with HLA associations seemingly driven largely by CMV exposure. The sequencing pipeline was judged likely to have produced a cluster of highly shared sequence variants as a technical artifact. V-gene and J-gene trimming of TCR beta chains was associated with a missense DCLRE1C variant in a later genetic analysis, and the association was replicated in an independent cohort. Three of the identified cytomegalovirus-associated TCR beta chains were confirmed in vitro to be specific for cytomegalovirus antigens. A later analysis found that TCR association rates varied across HLA loci, with DRB1 alleles showing the most associated TCRs and HLA-C alleles the fewest. Because HLA typing was unavailable for some donors at each locus, only the typed subset was used in association tests. In the study, approximately 150 TCR beta chains were listed as associated with cytomegalovirus. The authors suggested that the approach could potentially be generalized to other disease states and immunological phenotypes. Several of the top co-occurrence clusters appeared to be linked to parvovirus B19, influenza, CMV and Epstein-Barr virus, according to a later analysis. When HLA alleles, especially DR and DQ, strongly co-occurred, attributing TCR associations to individual alleles was difficult. A further reported finding was that TCR beta sequences accurately predicted the HLA-A and HLA-B alleles for most subjects in the first cohort. At a false discovery rate of 0.05, a later analysis linked about 16,000 TCR beta sequences to specific HLA alleles. Correlated functional status among segregating V segments might reflect linkage disequilibrium, but an unknown experimental factor could not be ruled out. Most TCR sequences were observed very rarely across donors, whereas some public TCRs were present in many individuals. The classifier was reported to diagnose cytomegalovirus status with high specificity and sensitivity in both the original and validation cohorts. A later genetic analysis reported fewer N-insertions in productive TCRs among donors in an Asian-associated ancestry cluster than the roughly 690-donor mean. The cohort was sequenced for TCR beta chains only, and without alpha or paired-chain data the features that could be detected were limited. In a later analysis, HLA-associated TCR beta chains showed more clonal expansion and lower generation probabilities than non-associated chains that were equally common. In an earlier analysis of approximately 590 of the donors, most TCR beta V segments appeared in productive rearrangements about 87% or about 30% of the time, broadly matching IMGT annotations. The 87-base-pair reads could not distinguish some IMGT-functional V segments, including TRBV6-2 and TRBV6-3, so those segments were excluded. The only immune exposure information available for the cohort was CMV serostatus. The earlier analysis of about 600 of the donors excluded seventeen rarely observed V segments, including chromosome 9 orphons, because counts were too low. Presence/absence analyses assumed roughly uniform sequencing depth across donors, an assumption that may not hold.

A remark on this clone: Its antigen specificity is not known. No base quality information exists; no much larger clone differs at one position.

Receptor libraries were prepared by the immunoSEQ multiplex PCR assay. For the multiplex PCR, a mixture combining 60 forward primers for TCR Vbeta segments and 13 reverse primers for TCR Jbeta segments was used. Amplification of the CDR3 region of rearranged TCR beta genes was performed with a multiplex PCR assay on genomic DNA. The amplified TCR beta libraries were sequenced on the Illumina HiSeq System as 87-base-pair reads. Processing in the source paper ran as follows. Across the 600 to 700 repertoires, a later analysis counted 80 million or so unique TCR beta chains, roughly 11 million of which were shared by at least two donors. A nearest-neighbor algorithm error-corrected the raw reads and collapsed the reads into unique sequences, merging closely related sequences to remove PCR and sequencing errors. To assign V, D and J gene segments, CDR3 sequences were aligned to IMGT reference sequences. For a sequence to be retained, a match of at least six nucleotides was required to both a V gene segment and a J gene segment. A rearrangement counted as productive if the CDR3 had no stop codons and remained in frame with V and J, and every other rearrangement counted as non-productive. Following IMGT convention, CDR3 was defined as the stretch from the second conserved V-encoded cysteine to the conserved J-encoded phenylalanine. The earlier analysis of some 580 of the donors excluded any sequence lacking an unambiguous match to a single V gene segment. An earlier analysis of 500 to 600 of the donors classified V segments as functional when productive rearrangements were above 56.7% and as segregating when the standard deviation between donors was above 5%. A statistical classification framework was developed to diagnose cytomegalovirus status using the catalog of TCR beta chain sequences. V and J gene assignment, in a later analysis, came from comparing TCR nucleotide sequences with IMGT/GENE-DB human TR gene sequences. A later analysis assigned CDR3 sequences and most-parsimonious VDJ recombination scenarios with the TCRdist pipeline. In a later analysis, each TCR beta chain was defined by its CDR3 amino acid sequence together with its V-gene family, and reads lacking a unique V-gene family were excluded. In a later analysis, fewer than 650 highly shared, low-generation-probability nucleotide sequences were removed to address suspected cross-contamination and a sequencing artifact. A later analysis calculated a clonal expansion index for each public chain from normalized within-repertoire ranks of inferred template counts. Generation probabilities in a later analysis came from a VDJ recombination model fitted to out-of-frame rearrangements, and those results were checked against IGoR. In a later analysis, TCR-TCR, TCR-HLA and TCR-CMV co-occurrence was scored with hypergeometric tests, and a repertoire-size bias correction was applied to TCR pairs. A later analysis estimated false discovery rates by permuting HLA or CMV assignments 20 times. A later analysis grouped co-occurring TCRs with DBSCAN, adding TCRdist sequence similarity when clustering within HLA-allele-positive subsets. Repertoires with fewer than 30,000 or more than 120,000 public chains were left out of co-occurrence clustering, as were roughly five repertoires with anomalous nucleotide sharing. Entries here come from immuneACCESS through TCRdb and include only in-frame sequences with V and J called. Some clones fail to appear in such tables; in the studies checked, an unresolved V gene covers under half of the shortfall, and the cause of the remainder is unknown. Clonal size and the V and J genes are those of that table, whereas D and trimming came from the DNA. Recorded for this sample are tens of thousands of clones; approximately 79% of them occurred a single time. The top ten hold 12% of the sample.

The cohort comprised fewer than 700 healthy bone marrow donors. Cohort members were all nominally healthy when sampled, although unrecorded immune exposures were likely present. The donor was CMV seropositive and was included in the group of 270 or so seropositive cohort members. Every donor gave a peripheral blood sample, and the peripheral blood mononuclear cells from that sample were used for TCR beta sequencing. Genomic DNA was extracted from the blood cell samples with the Qiagen DNeasy Blood Extraction Kit. The rearranged segments are TRBV6-1 and TRBJ2-7; 9 central bases correspond to TRBD2. The sequenced sample consisted of PBMCs. This sequence originates from a woman in her thirties or forties in good health and CMV-seropositive. The sequenced DNA: TGTGCCAGCAGTGAACCCCGGCTAGCGGGGTCATACGAGCAGTACTTC. This encodes CASSEPRLAGSYEQYF.